This T cell receptor (beta chain) was retrieved from a study of blood T cell repertoires in COVID-19. In the study overall: Acute-phase and convalescent COVID-19 samples originated in the United States, Italy and Spain. PBMCs, B-cell-depleted T cells, or T cells were the source of the cDNA or gDNA that made up the material.

Under the authors' procedure: The authors estimated nucleated cell counts from reference gene primer amplification. Assay used: immunoSEQ multiplex PCR; TCRdb lists only in-frame clones, some missing. D and trimming come from the DNA, and the V and J calls and clone size come from that table. The table has around 200,000 clones, about four fifths seen once. The V gene's germline CDR1 is WSHSY and CDR2 SAAADI. Losses at the gene ends were 3 bases for V and 5 bases for J; bases not matched to a gene: 3. The CDR3 loop spans 15 amino acids. V and J are TRBV10-2 and TRBJ2-7, with TRBD2 matching 14 bases. The source is a woman in her forties or fifties with acute or convalescent COVID-19. The source material was peripheral blood. CDR3 region: CASSDRTSGRHEQYF. In nucleotides, the CDR3 is TGCGCCAGCAGTGATAGGACTAGCGGGAGGCACGAGCAGTACTTC.